This T cell receptor beta chain derives from a study of EBV T-cell therapy then PD-1 blockade in nasopharyngeal carcinoma. Concerning this clone itself: The antigen remains unidentified.

Treatment meaning: AdE1-LMPpoly-expanded autologous EBV-specific T-cell therapy followed by anti-PD-1 nivolumab. After removal of 0 bases from V and 2 bases from J, the junction contained 11 bases not matched to a gene. This CDR3 is 18 amino acids long. CDR1 SGDLS and CDR2 YYNGEE come from the germline V gene. Some clones are missing from TCRdb's copy, which holds only in-frame ones; the method was immunoSEQ multiplex PCR. The sample holds roughly 20,000 clones, 84% seen once. The receptor comes from a man in his forties or fifties with nasopharyngeal carcinoma. The source material was CD8+ T cells from blood, sampled around day 33 from a patient whose treatment included autologous EBV-specific T cells and nivolumab. This chain links TRBV9 with TRBJ2-3, with TRBD2 matching 8 bases. In nucleotides, the CDR3 is TGTGCCAGCAGCGTAGATTACAGGGCGGGGGGATTCACAGATACGCAGTATTTT. It yields the protein CASSVDYRAGGFTDTQYF.